Listed here are 12 T cell receptor beta chains from one sample, sequenced in a study of T cell responses to AZD1222 COVID-19 vaccine. The table came from immunoSEQ multiplex PCR; TCRdb's copy has only in-frame clones and leaves some out. Among about 180,000 clones listed, 88% were seen once. The specimen comprised peripheral blood, sampled on day 0 of AZD1222 vaccination. These receptors were obtained from an adult in good health.

The chain employs TRBV5-1 and TRBJ2-3, with D possibly TRBD2 on 7 matching bases. The CDR3 extends over 18 amino acids. V was trimmed by 2 bases and J by 5 bases, leaving 24 bases between them. Germline-derived CDR1 and CDR2 are SGHRS and YFSETQ. The CDR3, as DNA: TGCGCCAGCAGCTTAAAGACGTCGGGGGGCGGCGGGATAGATACGCAGTATTTT. Amino acids: CASSLKTSGGGGIDTQYF.

This chain connects TRBV29-1 to TRBJ2-1, with D possibly TRBD1 on 6 matching bases. Trimming took off 0 bases at V and 0 bases at J, with 12 bases between the two ends. Germline-derived CDR1 and CDR2 are SQVTM and ANQGSEA. The CDR3 runs to 16 residues. The CDR3 sequence: CSVEEWKGGSYNEQFF. The CDR3 region has the DNA TGCAGCGTTGAAGAGTGGAAAGGGGGCTCCTACAATGAGCAGTTCTTC.

The chain recombines TRBV5-5 with TRBJ2-7; TRBD2 aligns across 8 bases. CDR1 SGHKS and CDR2 YYEKEE come from the germline V gene (reference sequence). The CDR3 has 16 amino acids. V lost 4 bases to trimming and J lost 6 bases; unmatched junction nucleotides: 15. CDR3 nucleotide sequence: TGTGCCAGCAGCGAAACCGGGACTAGTTTCTTAGGCGAGCAGTACTTC. Translated, it gives CASSETGTSFLGEQYF. The full variable domain, rest sourced from reference TRBV5-5 and TRBJ2-7, is DAGVTQSPTHLIKTRGQQVTLRCSPISGHKSVSWYQQVLGQGPQFIFQYYEKEERGRGNFPDRFSARQFPNYSSELNVNALLLGDSALYLCASSETGTSFLGEQYFGPGTRLTVT.

This clone occurred a few times. The chain joins TRBV30 to TRBJ2-7; D tentatively fits TRBD1 or TRBD2 (6 bases each). Germline CDR1 reads GTSNPN; CDR2 reads SVGIG (reference sequence). The ends were cut back, 2 bases at V and 6 bases at J, with 17 bases in the middle. There are 14 residues in the CDR3. CDR3: CAWSQGRGLAEQYF. The CDR3 DNA reads as TGTGCCTGGAGTCAGGGTCGGGGGCTGGCCGAGCAGTACTTC.

The gene calls are TRBV19 and TRBJ2-5; D is unresolved. The V end lost 3 bases, the J end lost 5 bases, and 10 bases lay between the germline ends. Germline-derived CDR1 and CDR2 are LNHDA and SQIVND (reference sequence). This CDR3 has 13 amino acids. Here the CDR3 DNA reads TGTGCCAGTAGTATTAAAGTAACCGAGACCCAGTACTTC. Protein sequence: CASSIKVTETQYF.

This clone came up once. The chain recombines TRBV5-4 with TRBJ2-5; perhaps TRBD2 as D (6 bases). Trimming stripped 4 bases from V and 4 bases from J, with 14 bases between. CDR3 length: 14 residues. Germline values: CDR1 SGHNT, CDR2 YYREEE (reference sequence). In DNA, the CDR3 is TGTGCCAGCAGCAGGCGAGTGGAGGGAGAGACCCAGTACTTC. Protein product: CASSRRVEGETQYF.

Here the CDR3 reads CASNLGQFSTDTQYF. CDR3 bases: TGTGCCAGCAACCTAGGACAGTTTTCCACAGATACGCAGTATTTT. V usage is TRBV27 and J usage is TRBJ2-3, with D maybe TRBD1 (6 bases). The CDR3 loop spans 15 amino acids. V lost 7 bases, J lost 2 bases, and 16 bases lay in between. In germline, CDR1 is MNHEY, CDR2 SMNVEV (reference sequence).

The chain links TRBV19 to TRBJ2-2; D remains ambiguous. V lost 3 bases to trimming and J lost 1 base, with 9 bases between them. The CDR3 spans 15 residues. CDR1 and CDR2 (germline): LNHDA, SQIVND (reference sequence). In DNA, the CDR3 is TGTGCCAGTAGTATTATCAACAGGAACACCGGGGAGCTGTTTTTT. Protein sequence: CASSIINRNTGELFF.

The table lists this clone with a count of one. The chain has TRBV7-6 and TRBJ2-3; 11 positions agree with TRBD2. CDR3 size: 15 residues. The V gene's germline CDR1 is SGHVS and CDR2 FNYEAQ. V lost 5 bases to trimming and J lost 2 bases; unmatched junction nucleotides: 3. The CDR3 here is CASSTGLAVTDTQYF. The DNA for the CDR3 is TGTGCCAGCAGCACGGGACTAGCGGTCACAGATACGCAGTATTTT.

This chain links TRBV19 with TRBJ2-3; 8 bases align to TRBD2. The CDR3 is 16 amino acids. CDR1 LNHDA and CDR2 SQIVND come from the germline V gene (reference sequence). Losses at the gene ends were 0 bases for V and 0 bases for J; bases not matched to a gene: 2. CDR3 region: CASSIEGGRSTDTQYF. The CDR3 DNA follows: TGTGCCAGTAGTATAGAAGGCGGGAGGAGCACAGATACGCAGTATTTT.

The chain has TRBV5-1 and TRBJ2-7; TRBD1 matches at 7 bases. Germline loops: CDR1 SGHRS, CDR2 YFSETQ. The CDR3 totals 14 residues. V dropped 6 bases and J dropped 2; count of bases not matched to a gene: 8. CDR3 DNA: TGCGCCAGCAACTACGGGCAGGGGGCCTACGAGCAGTACTTC. Protein product: CASNYGQGAYEQYF.

This clone was recorded a few times. The CDR3 DNA sequence: TGTGCCAGCAGCTTAGTGGGGCCCGGAAACACCATATATTTT. Translating it yields CASSLVGPGNTIYF. The chain recombines TRBV11-2 with TRBJ1-3, with a tentative D call TRBD1 (5 bases). The CDR3 is made up of 14 amino acids. Trimming took off 1 base at V and 4 bases at J, with 8 bases between the two ends. Germline V gives CDR1 SGHAT, CDR2 FQNNGV.